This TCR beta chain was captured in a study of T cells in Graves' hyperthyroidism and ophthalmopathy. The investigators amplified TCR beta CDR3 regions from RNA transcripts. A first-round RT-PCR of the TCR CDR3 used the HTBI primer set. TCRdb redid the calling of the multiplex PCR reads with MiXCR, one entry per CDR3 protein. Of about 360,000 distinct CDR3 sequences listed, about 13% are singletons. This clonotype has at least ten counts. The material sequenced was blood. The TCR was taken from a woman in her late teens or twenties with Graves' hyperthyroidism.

The CDR3 DNA reads as TGTGCCAGCAGCCCGGGTCCAGGGGACAGGGTCTCCTACGAGCAGTACTTC. It codes for CASSPGPGDRVSYEQYF. The chain is built from TRBV3-1 and TRBJ2-7, with 9 nucleotides matching TRBD1. Germline CDR1 is LGHDT and CDR2 is YNNKEL (reference sequence). Trimming removed 4 bases from V and 0 bases from J; junction bases left unmatched: 10. The CDR3 covers 17 residues.